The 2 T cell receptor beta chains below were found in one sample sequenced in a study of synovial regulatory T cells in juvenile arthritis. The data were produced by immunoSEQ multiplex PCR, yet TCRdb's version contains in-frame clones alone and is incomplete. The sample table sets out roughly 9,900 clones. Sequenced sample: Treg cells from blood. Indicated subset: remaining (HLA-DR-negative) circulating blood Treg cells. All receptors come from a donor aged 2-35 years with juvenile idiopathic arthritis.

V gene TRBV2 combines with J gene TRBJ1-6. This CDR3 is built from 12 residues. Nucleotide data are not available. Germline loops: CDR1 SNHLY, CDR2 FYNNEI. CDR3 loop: CASSGVASPLHF.

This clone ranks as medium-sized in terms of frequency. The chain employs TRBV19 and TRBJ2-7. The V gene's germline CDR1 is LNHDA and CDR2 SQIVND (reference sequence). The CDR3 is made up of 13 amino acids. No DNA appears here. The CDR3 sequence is CASSRGRNYEQYF.